This T cell receptor beta chain was observed in a study of OX40 agonist ivuxolimab in advanced cancers. Context from the whole study: Ivuxolimab was a fully human IgG2 agonistic monoclonal antibody targeting the costimulatory receptor OX40 (CD134). Intravenous ivuxolimab was administered to patients every 2 weeks at six dose levels: 0.01, 0.1, 0.3, 1.5, 3 and 10 mg/kg. Of the roughly 52 dose-escalation patients, hepatocellular carcinoma was present in approximately 20, melanoma in around 15, renal cell carcinoma in 9 and head and neck cancer in 9. A male proportion of 82.7% and a mean age of 60 years, ranging from 23 to 79, were recorded for the dose-escalation cohort. Patients were allowed to have had prior anti-PD-1, anti-PD-L1 or anti-CTLA-4 therapy, and around 37% of the dose-escalation patients had previously received checkpoint inhibitors. Partial responses occurred in three dose-escalation patients, of whom one had hepatocellular carcinoma and two had cutaneous melanoma. The point of sequencing TCRbeta in the periphery was to test whether ivuxolimab changed TCR sequence diversity and drove clonal T-cell expansion. The monotherapy dose-escalation portion (N ≈ 52 patients) of the phase I ivuxolimab trial is reported in the paper. Summary of the overall study and its limitations: In the 0.1-3.0 mg/kg groups, partial responders had among the lowest normalized peripheral clonal expansion, particularly in CD8+ T cells. At doses of 0.1 to 3.0 mg/kg, clonal expansion of both CD4+ and CD8+ T cells in blood was seen between baseline and week 6. After ivuxolimab, CD8+ T cells had more expanded clones than CD4+ T cells on average. Low levels of normalized T-cell clonal expansion were also seen in some patients who did not respond. The antigen specificity of the clonally expanded peripheral T cells was not determined.

The trial excluded patients who had a history of autoimmune disease or who were on systemic immunosuppression. In every dose cohort, peripheral blood was drawn for TCR sequencing at baseline, cycle 4 day 1, and cycle 7 day 1. The samples were drawn from a first-in-human, open-label, multicenter phase I dose-escalation trial of ivuxolimab. Adults with locally advanced or metastatic head and neck squamous cell, hepatocellular, melanoma or renal cell carcinoma were enrolled in the trial. CD4+ and CD8+ T cells were sorted separately from peripheral blood before TCR sequencing. For sequencing of the TCRbeta CDR3 region, genomic DNA was extracted from the sorted cells. TCRbeta CDR3 regions were sequenced using the immunoSEQ Assay. TCRdb mirrors the immuneACCESS table, restricted to in-frame sequences. Some clones are absent from its copies; in checked studies, under half trace to an unresolved V gene, and the reason for the others is unknown. This sample lists about 71,000 clones; about 80% were detected once. Around 0.45% of the sample comes from the top ten.

To note about this clone: Its antigen has not been determined. Nothing much larger sits one base from this clone, and base qualities are not available.

Sequences SGHRS (CDR1) and YFSETQ (CDR2) are obtained from the germline V gene. Reading from cysteine to phenylalanine, the CDR3 counts 19 amino acids. The only DNA kept is the CDR3, 57 bases in frame from the first base. The germline V end is reduced by 4 bases and the J end by 2 bases; junction bases left unmatched: 15. The sequence was collected from an adult with an advanced solid tumor such as melanoma, head and neck, liver or kidney cancer. This chain joins TRBV5-1 to TRBJ2-5; 12 central nucleotides agree with TRBD2. Specimen: CD4+ or CD8+ T cells sorted from blood, collected in a trial of the OX40 agonist ivuxolimab. Here the CDR3 is given as CASSLAASGGALQQETQYF. The DNA sequence follows: TGCGCCAGCAGCCTGGCGGCTAGCGGGGGGGCCCTGCAACAAGAGACCCAGTACTTC. This CDR3, with the reference TRBV5-1 and TRBJ2-5 proteins standing in past its ends, gives the full variable domain KAGVTQTPRYLIKTRGQQVTLSCSPISGHRSVSWYQQTPGQGLQFLFEYFSETQRNKGNFPGRFSGRQFSNSRSEMNVSTLELGDSALYLCASSLAASGGALQQETQYFGPGTRLLVL.